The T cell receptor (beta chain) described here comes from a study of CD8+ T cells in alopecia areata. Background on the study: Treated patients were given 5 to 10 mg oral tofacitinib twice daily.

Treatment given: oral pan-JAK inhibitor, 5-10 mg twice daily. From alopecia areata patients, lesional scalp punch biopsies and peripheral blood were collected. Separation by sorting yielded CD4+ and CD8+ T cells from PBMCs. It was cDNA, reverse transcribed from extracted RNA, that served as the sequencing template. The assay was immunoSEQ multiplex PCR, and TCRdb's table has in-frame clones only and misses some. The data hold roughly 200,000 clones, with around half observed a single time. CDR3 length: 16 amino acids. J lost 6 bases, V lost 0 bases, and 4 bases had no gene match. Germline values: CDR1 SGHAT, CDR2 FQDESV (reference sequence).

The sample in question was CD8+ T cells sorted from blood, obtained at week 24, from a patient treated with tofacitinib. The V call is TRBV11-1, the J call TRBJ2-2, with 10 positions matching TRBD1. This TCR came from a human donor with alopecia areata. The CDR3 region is CASSLAGQGVAGELFF. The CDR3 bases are TGTGCCAGCAGCTTAGCCGGACAGGGGGTTGCCGGGGAGCTGTTTTTT.